Listed here are 25 T cell receptor beta chains from one sample, sequenced in a study of blood T cells in healthy people across ages. Primed by a sample-barcoded 5' primer and a J-beta primer mix, a second PCR proceeded for about 7 to 11 cycles. TCRdb re-derived calls from the 5' RACE reads in MiXCR, one entry per CDR3 protein. This sample has about 1.4 million distinct CDR3 sequences; around 59% occur once, and the top ten carry over 5%. The material sequenced was blood. The origin of the receptors is a man younger than 30 in good health.

This clonotype was counted only a few times. The chain has TRBV4-1 and TRBJ2-5; D could derive from TRBD1 or TRBD2 (5 bases each). Trimming left V 2 bases short and J 2 bases short, with 12 bases between. CDR3 size: 15 residues. The germline V gene encodes CDR1 MGHRA and CDR2 YSYEKL. CDR3 sequence reads: CASSQQPGPQETQYF. In DNA form, the CDR3 reads TGCGCCAGCAGCCAACAACCGGGACCTCAAGAGACCCAGTACTTC.

This clonotype was counted between two and nine times. The chain recombines TRBV10-3 with TRBJ2-7; the match to TRBD1 covers 9 bases. V was clipped by 1 base and J by 6 bases; unmatched bases: 10. Germline V gene lookup returns CDR1 ENHRY and CDR2 SYGVKD. This CDR3 spans 16 amino acids. CDR3 loop: CAISEWDPGQGTEQYF. The CDR3 DNA follows: TGTGCCATCAGTGAGTGGGATCCGGGACAGGGAACCGAGCAGTACTTC.

This chain links TRBV6-6 with TRBJ1-3; D not certain. This CDR3 region has 12 residues. V was clipped by 0 bases and J by 3 bases, with 0 bases between them. The germline V gene has CDR1 MNHNY and CDR2 SVGAGI (reference sequence). The CDR3: CASSYSGNTIYF. CDR3 in DNA: TGTGCCAGCAGTTACTCTGGAAACACCATATATTTT.

This rearrangement joins TRBV2 to TRBJ2-1; a possible D gene is TRBD2 (6 bases). The ends were cut back, 3 bases at V and 9 bases at J, with 15 bases in the middle. Per the germline V gene, CDR1 is SNHLY and CDR2 is FYNNEI. This CDR3 contains 14 residues. CDR3 nucleotide sequence: TGTGCCAGCAGTGATTACGGGGGAATAAGTGAGCAGTTCTTC. This translates into CASSDYGGISEQFF.

This chain uses TRBV3-1 with TRBJ1-2; 8 bases align to TRBD1. V shed 4 bases and J 3 bases; nucleotides not matched to a gene: 7. Germline loops: CDR1 LGHDT, CDR2 YNNKEL (reference sequence). The CDR3 has 15 amino acids. The CDR3 DNA reads TGTGCCAGCAGCCGAACGACAGGGGTGTACTATGGCTACACCTTC. Its translation: CASSRTTGVYYGYTF.

V is TRBV2 and J is TRBJ2-5; D may be TRBD2 (5 bases). Germline CDR1 is SNHLY and CDR2 is FYNNEI. Between the trimmed V and J ends, which lost 3 bases and 4 bases, there was a span of 12 bases. The CDR3 spans 14 residues. The CDR3 loop is CASSDRRTRETQYF. CDR3 bases: TGTGCCAGCAGTGATAGGAGGACCCGAGAGACCCAGTACTTC.

The genes are TRBV4-3 and TRBJ2-6; no definite D call. This CDR3 has 17 amino acids. V lost 4 bases and J lost 4, with 17 bases in between. Germline V gives CDR1 LGHNA, CDR2 YSLEER. DNA for the CDR3: TGCGCCAGCAGCCGAAAAACAAACCTACTCGGGGCCAACGTCCTGACTTTC. Translating it yields CASSRKTNLLGANVLTF.

The chain couples TRBV12-3 or TRBV12-4 to TRBJ2-5; no clear D gene. V was trimmed by 3 bases and J by 3 bases, leaving 11 bases between them. This CDR3 contains 14 residues. The chain's CDR3 is CASSFWVSEETQYF. CDR3 sequence (DNA): TGTGCCAGCAGTTTTTGGGTCAGCGAAGAGACCCAGTACTTC.

The rearrangement links TRBV28 to TRBJ2-7, with D perhaps TRBD1 (6 bases). Germline assignment: CDR1 MDHEN and CDR2 SYDVKM. Trimming shortened V by 11 bases and J by 0 bases, and 11 bases separated the two germline ends. The CDR3 has 12 amino acids. The CDR3 sequence: CALGDTSYEQYF. The CDR3 DNA sequence: TGTGCCCTGGGGGACACCTCCTACGAGCAGTACTTC.

The chain employs TRBV29-1 and TRBJ2-3, with a possible D match to TRBD2 (5 bases). Germline V gene lookup returns CDR1 SQVTM and CDR2 ANQGSEA. CDR3 size: 15 residues. With 6 bases removed from V and 0 bases from J, the gap between germline ends came to 16 bases. CDR3 loop: CSVDVSDPSTDTQYF. CDR3 nucleotides: TGCAGCGTCGACGTTAGCGACCCTAGCACAGATACGCAGTATTTT.

The chain recombines TRBV6-6 with TRBJ2-3; TRBD1 agrees at 9 bases. This CDR3 spans 13 amino acids. The germline CDR1 and CDR2 sequences are MNHNY and SVGAGI (reference sequence). Trimming took 5 bases from V and 6 from J; bases not matched to a gene: 3. As DNA, the CDR3 is TGTGCCAGCAGTCATACAGGGGGCGATACGCAGTATTTT. Its translation is CASSHTGGDTQYF.

This chain connects TRBV25-1 to TRBJ1-2; no definite D call. The CDR3 totals 15 residues. Germline V lookup: CDR1 MGHDK, CDR2 SYGVNS. V gave up 1 base and J gave up 0 bases, with 9 bases separating them. CDR3 loop: CASSEFGLANYGYTF. The CDR3 DNA reads as TGTGCCAGCAGTGAATTCGGGCTAGCTAACTATGGCTACACCTTC.

This rearrangement joins TRBV20-1 to TRBJ1-2, with TRBD1 matching over 9 bases. Germline CDR1 reads DFQATT; CDR2 reads SNEGSKA (reference sequence). The CDR3 contains 17 residues. V shed 4 bases and J 8 bases; nucleotides not matched to a gene: 20. CDR3 protein: CSATRISPGTGLTGYTF. The CDR3 DNA sequence: TGCAGTGCTACGCGCATCTCTCCCGGGACAGGGCTTACAGGCTACACCTTC.

The J gene is TRBJ2-3, the V gene TRBV2; tentative D call: TRBD2 (6 bases). This CDR3 region has 17 residues. Between the trimmed V and J ends, which lost 6 bases and 0 bases, there was a span of 19 bases. CDR1 and CDR2 (germline): SNHLY, FYNNEI. The CDR3 DNA is TGTGCCAGCAGGGCGGCGTGGACGGGGACTAGCACAGATACGCAGTATTTT. Translation: CASRAAWTGTSTDTQYF.

V usage is TRBV6-6 and J usage is TRBJ2-3; 9 nucleotides agree with TRBD2. Germline CDR1 reads MNHNY; CDR2 reads SVGAGI (reference sequence). This CDR3 is built from 15 residues. V trimming: 2 bases; J trimming: 11 bases; junction bases outside the gene matches: 11. The CDR3 DNA sequence: TGTGCCAGCAGTTACGGCGGGGGGGCCGGAGTGAAGCAGTATTTT. This encodes CASSYGGGAGVKQYF.

This clonotype was counted only a few times. The chain is built from TRBV27 and TRBJ2-7; 7 bases match TRBD2. With 5 bases clipped from V and 1 base from J, the junction kept 11 bases outside the gene matches. Germline CDR1 is MNHEY and CDR2 is SMNVEV (reference sequence). The CDR3 has 16 residues. In DNA, the CDR3 is TGTGCCAGCAGTCCGGTCGCGGGAGAGGTTTCCTACGAGCAGTACTTC. It yields the protein CASSPVAGEVSYEQYF.

This clonotype was seen a single time. J is TRBJ2-3 and V is TRBV30; TRBD2 is a possible D gene (5 bases). The V end lost 3 bases, the J end lost 0 bases, and 13 bases lay between the germline ends. CDR1 GTSNPN and CDR2 SVGIG come from the germline V gene (reference sequence). The CDR3 has 15 residues. CDR3 in DNA: TGTGCCTGGAGCACAGCGGAAACTAGCACAGATACGCAGTATTTT. This translates into CAWSTAETSTDTQYF.

This chain links TRBV20-1 with TRBJ2-5; D possibly corresponds to TRBD2 (6 bases). CDR3 length: 15 residues. CDR1 is DFQATT and CDR2 is SNEGSKA in the germline V gene (reference sequence). DNA of the CDR3: TGCAGCCTATATGAAACGGGACTGTTTGAAGAGACCCAGTACTTC. This translates into CSLYETGLFEETQYF.

This clonotype has more than one count but fewer than ten. V usage is TRBV12-3 or TRBV12-4 and J usage is TRBJ1-5; D not resolved. V lost 6 bases, J lost 7 bases, and 10 bases lay in between. This CDR3 has 12 amino acids. The CDR3 sequence is CASSPGRQPQHF. The CDR3 nucleotides read TGTGCCAGCAGCCCAGGTCGACAGCCCCAGCATTTT.

V gene TRBV7-9 combines with J gene TRBJ1-2; possibly TRBD1 for D (6 bases). Trimming took off 5 bases at V and 4 bases at J, with 14 bases between the two ends. This CDR3 has 14 residues. The germline gives CDR1 SEHNR, CDR2 FQNEAQ (reference sequence). The CDR3: CASSIITGTYGYTF. Here the CDR3 DNA reads TGTGCCAGCAGCATAATAACAGGGACCTATGGCTACACCTTC.

Here the CDR3 DNA reads TGTGCCAGCTCACCCCGGGACAGGGCGAACACTGAAGCTTTCTTT. Translating it yields CASSPRDRANTEAFF. V usage is TRBV18 and J usage is TRBJ1-1; TRBD1 agrees at 9 bases. The CDR3 runs 15 residues. J gave up 1 base and V 3 bases, and 3 bases lay outside the gene matches. Germline V gives CDR1 KGHSH, CDR2 LQKENI.

This clonotype was counted between two and nine times. The rearrangement links TRBV5-1 to TRBJ1-2, with D possibly being TRBD1 (6 bases). The CDR3 runs to 12 residues. Trimming shortened V by 6 bases and J by 4 bases, and 10 bases separated the two germline ends. Germline V lookup: CDR1 SGHRS, CDR2 YFSETQ. The chain's CDR3 is CASNGGTYGYTF. For the CDR3, the DNA is TGCGCCAGCAACGGGGGCACCTATGGCTACACCTTC.

The chain employs TRBV7-9 and TRBJ2-1; TRBD2 agrees at 11 bases. Unmatched junction bases numbered 5, after V lost 4 bases and J lost 6 bases. Per germline, CDR1 SEHNR and CDR2 FQNEAQ (reference sequence). This CDR3 region has 15 residues. The CDR3: CASSYIAGGLNEQFF. The DNA for the CDR3 is TGTGCCAGCAGCTACATAGCGGGAGGGCTCAATGAGCAGTTCTTC.

The chain recombines TRBV20-1 with TRBJ2-1; 12 positions match TRBD2. The germline CDR1 and CDR2 sequences are DFQATT and SNEGSKA (reference sequence). V lost 4 bases and J lost 3; bases outside the gene matches: 4. This CDR3 spans 15 amino acids. CDR3 in amino acids: CSATRLAGDYNEQFF. The CDR3 DNA sequence: TGCAGTGCTACGAGACTAGCGGGAGACTACAATGAGCAGTTCTTC.

The chain is built from TRBV27 and TRBJ2-3, with TRBD2 matching 8 bases. The V and J ends lost 6 bases and 5 bases, in that order; junction bases with no gene match: 1. This CDR3 region has 12 residues. Germline CDR1 is MNHEY and CDR2 is SMNVEV (reference sequence). This CDR3 is CASSGGEDTQYF. In DNA form, the CDR3 reads TGTGCCAGCAGCGGGGGGGAAGATACGCAGTATTTT.